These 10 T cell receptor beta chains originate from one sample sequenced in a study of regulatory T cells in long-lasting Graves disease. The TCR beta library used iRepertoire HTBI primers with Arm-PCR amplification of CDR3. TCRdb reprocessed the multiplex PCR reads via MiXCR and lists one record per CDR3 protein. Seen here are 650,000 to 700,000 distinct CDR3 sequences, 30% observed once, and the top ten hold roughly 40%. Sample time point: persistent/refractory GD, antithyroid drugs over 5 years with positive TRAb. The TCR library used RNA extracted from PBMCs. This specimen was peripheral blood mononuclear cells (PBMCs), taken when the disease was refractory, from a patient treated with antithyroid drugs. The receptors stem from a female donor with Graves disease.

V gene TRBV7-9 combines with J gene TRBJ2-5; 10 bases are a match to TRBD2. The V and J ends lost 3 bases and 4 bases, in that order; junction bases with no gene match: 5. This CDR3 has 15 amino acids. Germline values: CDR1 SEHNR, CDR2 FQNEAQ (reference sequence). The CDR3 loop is CASSFRVAGGETQYF. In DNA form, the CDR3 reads TGTGCCAGCAGCTTTAGGGTAGCGGGAGGAGAGACCCAGTACTTC.

In DNA form, the CDR3 reads TGTGCCAGCAGTATCTCCGGGACTAGCGGGAGGGGATCCTACGAGCAGTACTTC. It specifies CASSISGTSGRGSYEQYF. This chain uses TRBV2 with TRBJ2-7; 16 nucleotides align to TRBD2. The CDR3 covers 18 residues. V dropped 5 bases and J dropped 1; count of bases not matched to a gene: 8. Germline V gives CDR1 SNHLY, CDR2 FYNNEI.

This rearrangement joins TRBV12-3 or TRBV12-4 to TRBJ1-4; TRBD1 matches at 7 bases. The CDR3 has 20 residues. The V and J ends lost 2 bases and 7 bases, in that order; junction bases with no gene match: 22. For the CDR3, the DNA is TGTGCCAGCAGTTTATTTCGGACAGGCCAAGCGGCGTCAGTCCGTGAAAAACTGTTTTTT. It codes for CASSLFRTGQAASVREKLFF.

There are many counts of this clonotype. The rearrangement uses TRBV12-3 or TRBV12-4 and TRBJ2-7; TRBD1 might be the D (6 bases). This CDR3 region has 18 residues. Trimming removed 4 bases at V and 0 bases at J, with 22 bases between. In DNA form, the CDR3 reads TGTGCCAGCAGTTCTTCAGCCTGGGGGCAACAATTCTCCTACGAGCAGTACTTC. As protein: CASSSSAWGQQFSYEQYF.

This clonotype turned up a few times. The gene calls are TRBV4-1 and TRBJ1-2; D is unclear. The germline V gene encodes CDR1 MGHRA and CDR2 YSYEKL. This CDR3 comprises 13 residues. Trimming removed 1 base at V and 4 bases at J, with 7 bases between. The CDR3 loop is CASSQVGSYGYTF. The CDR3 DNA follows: TGCGCCAGCAGCCAAGTAGGGAGCTATGGCTACACCTTC.

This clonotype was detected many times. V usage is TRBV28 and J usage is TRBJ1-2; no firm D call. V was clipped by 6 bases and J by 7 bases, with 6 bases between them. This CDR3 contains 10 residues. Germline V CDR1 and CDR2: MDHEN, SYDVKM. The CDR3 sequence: CASRDAGYTF. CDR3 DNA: TGTGCCAGCAGAGACGCTGGCTACACCTTC.

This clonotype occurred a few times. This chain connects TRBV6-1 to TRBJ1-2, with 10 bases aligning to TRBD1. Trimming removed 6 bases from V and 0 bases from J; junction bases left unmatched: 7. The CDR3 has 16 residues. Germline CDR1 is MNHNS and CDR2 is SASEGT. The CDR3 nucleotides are TGTGCCAGCAGAACGGGACAGGGGATTGCTAACTATGGCTACACCTTC. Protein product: CASRTGQGIANYGYTF.

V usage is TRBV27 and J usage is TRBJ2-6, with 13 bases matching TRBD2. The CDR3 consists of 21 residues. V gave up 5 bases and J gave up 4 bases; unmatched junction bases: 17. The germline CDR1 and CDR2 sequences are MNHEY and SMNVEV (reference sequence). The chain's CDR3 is CASSLTSLTSGRASGANVLTF. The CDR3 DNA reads TGTGCCAGCAGTCTGACCTCCCTTACTAGCGGGAGGGCCTCCGGGGCCAACGTCCTGACTTTC.

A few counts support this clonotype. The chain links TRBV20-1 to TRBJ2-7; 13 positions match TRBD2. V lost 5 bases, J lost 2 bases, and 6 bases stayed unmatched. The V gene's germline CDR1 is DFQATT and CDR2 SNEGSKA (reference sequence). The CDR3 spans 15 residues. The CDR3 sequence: CSADPGLAGTYEQYF. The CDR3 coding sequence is TGCAGTGCTGACCCGGGACTAGCGGGAACCTACGAGCAGTACTTC.

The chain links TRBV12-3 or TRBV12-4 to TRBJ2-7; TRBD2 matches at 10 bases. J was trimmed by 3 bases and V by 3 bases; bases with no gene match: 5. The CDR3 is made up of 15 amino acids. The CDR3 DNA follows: TGTGCCAGCAGTTTTCCAGCGGGAGGGCTCTACGAGCAGTACTTC. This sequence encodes CASSFPAGGLYEQYF.